These T cell receptor beta chains were read from a single sample in a study of blood T cell repertoires in COVID-19. Clones were sequenced by immunoSEQ multiplex PCR, and TCRdb holds only the in-frame ones, with some missing. Seen here are some 89,000 clones, roughly 80% observed once, and the top ten hold over 9%. Source material: peripheral blood. Every receptor here comes from a man in his 70s with acute or convalescent COVID-19. CDR3s include the opening cysteine and the closing phenylalanine or tryptophan. D genes are given only for firm matches. Size is stated for part of the rows, as once, few or many counts, or as a class when the clone is expanded.

size: NA
J: TRBJ1-2
D: TRBD1
V: TRBV5-6
CDR3: CASCPEGAPNYGYTF
DNA: TGTGCCAGCTGTCCTGAGGGGGCTCCTAACTATGGCTACACCTTC

size: NA
J: TRBJ2-2
D: TRBD1
V: TRBV19
CDR3: CASSFPQGAGELFF
DNA: TGTGCCAGTAGTTTCCCCCAGGGGGCCGGGGAGCTGTTTTTT

size: NA
J: TRBJ1-2
D: TRBD1
V: TRBV28
CDR3: CASRQGVQGYTF
DNA: TGTGCCAGCAGACAGGGGGTCCAAGGCTACACCTTC

size: NA
J: TRBJ2-6
D: NA
V: TRBV4-1
CDR3: CASSELQGGVASGANVLTF
DNA: TGCGCCAGCAGCGAACTACAGGGCGGTGTAGCGTCTGGGGCCAACGTCCTGACTTTC

size: NA
J: TRBJ1-6
D: TRBD1
V: TRBV2
CDR3: CASSERPFRGQGGPPLHF
DNA: TGTGCCAGCAGTGAAAGGCCCTTCCGGGGACAGGGGGGGCCACCCCTCCACTTT

size: NA
J: TRBJ1-2
D: TRBD1
V: TRBV3-1/TRBV3-2
CDR3: CASRGQGARGYTF
DNA: TGTGCCAGCAGGGGACAGGGGGCTCGTGGCTACACCTTC

size: few
J: TRBJ2-3
D: TRBD1
V: TRBV9
CDR3: CASSYTGGDTQYF
DNA: TGTGCCAGCAGCTACACAGGGGGAGATACGCAGTATTTT

size: NA
J: TRBJ2-5
D: NA
V: TRBV19
CDR3: CASSSPRARETQYF
DNA: TGTGCCAGTAGCTCGCCCAGGGCTCGAGAGACCCAGTACTTC

size: NA
J: TRBJ1-1
D: NA
V: TRBV6-1
CDR3: CASSEVGINTEAFF
DNA: TGTGCCAGCAGTGAAGTTGGCATTAACACTGAAGCTTTCTTT

size: few
J: TRBJ2-5
D: NA
V: TRBV10-3
CDR3: CAISQRDSGETQYF
DNA: TGTGCCATCAGCCAAAGGGACTCAGGAGAGACCCAGTACTTC

size: NA
J: TRBJ2-3
D: TRBD1
V: TRBV29-1
CDR3: CSVERGTGGTDTQYF
DNA: TGCAGCGTTGAAAGGGGGACAGGGGGCACAGATACGCAGTATTTT

size: few
J: TRBJ2-7
D: NA
V: TRBV10-3
CDR3: CAISEYGDYEQYF
DNA: TGTGCCATCAGTGAGTACGGAGACTACGAGCAGTACTTC

size: NA
J: TRBJ1-4
D: NA
V: TRBV4-1
CDR3: CASSPRAVATNEKLFF
DNA: TGCGCCAGCAGCCCGAGGGCGGTAGCAACTAATGAAAAACTGTTTTTT

size: few
J: TRBJ2-1
D: TRBD2
V: TRBV4-1
CDR3: CASSQDFAGGSHNEQFF
DNA: TGCGCCAGCAGCCAAGATTTTGCGGGGGGGAGCCACAATGAGCAGTTCTTC

size: NA
J: TRBJ2-1
D: TRBD1
V: TRBV28
CDR3: CASSSKKMTGNGEQFF
DNA: TGTGCCAGCAGTTCCAAGAAAATGACAGGGAATGGTGAGCAGTTCTTC

size: many
J: TRBJ2-7
D: NA
V: TRBV7-7
CDR3: CASSLGQGGYEQYF
DNA: TGTGCCAGCAGCTTGGGGCAGGGCGGATACGAGCAGTACTTC

size: NA
J: TRBJ1-6
D: NA
V: TRBV19
CDR3: CASSIGRGNNSPLHF
DNA: TGTGCCAGTAGTATTGGACGAGGGAATAATTCACCCCTCCACTTT

size: NA
J: TRBJ2-1
D: TRBD2
V: TRBV7-9
CDR3: CASSRGLAGEIRYNEQFF
DNA: TGTGCCAGCAGCCGTGGACTAGCGGGGGAGATCCGATACAATGAGCAGTTCTTC

size: NA
J: TRBJ2-2
D: NA
V: TRBV7-9
CDR3: CASSLGERNTGELFF
DNA: TGTGCCAGCAGCTTAGGGGAGCGAAACACCGGGGAGCTGTTTTTT

size: NA
J: TRBJ1-5
D: NA
V: TRBV6-5
CDR3: CASTLGQGFDQPQHF
DNA: TGTGCCAGCACCCTAGGGCAGGGGTTCGATCAGCCCCAGCATTTT

size: NA
J: TRBJ2-7
D: TRBD1
V: TRBV10-3
CDR3: CAIRPGQHYEQYF
DNA: TGTGCCATCAGGCCGGGACAGCACTACGAGCAGTACTTC

size: NA
J: TRBJ2-4
D: NA
V: TRBV5-1
CDR3: CASSLRTGENIQYF
DNA: TGCGCCAGCAGCTTGAGGACTGGTGAAAACATTCAGTACTTC

size: NA
J: TRBJ2-1
D: NA
V: TRBV6-5
CDR3: CASSGSLFPNEQFF
DNA: TGTGCCAGCAGCGGTTCCCTTTTCCCTAATGAGCAGTTCTTC

size: NA
J: TRBJ1-4
D: TRBD1
V: TRBV6-1
CDR3: CASSEATGGAEKLFF
DNA: TGTGCCAGCAGTGAAGCCACAGGGGGTGCCGAAAAACTGTTTTTT

size: NA
J: TRBJ2-3
D: NA
V: TRBV19
CDR3: CASAGLVSTDTQYF
DNA: TGTGCCAGCGCGGGACTCGTGAGCACAGATACGCAGTATTTT

size: once
J: TRBJ1-2
D: NA
V: TRBV18
CDR3: CASSPLDRENGYTF
DNA: TGTGCCAGCTCACCCCTGGACAGAGAGAATGGCTACACCTTC

size: NA
J: TRBJ2-5
D: TRBD1
V: TRBV2
CDR3: CASSEAWTGGSETQYF
DNA: TGTGCCAGCAGTGAAGCGTGGACAGGGGGCTCAGAGACCCAGTACTTC

size: few
J: TRBJ1-6
D: NA
V: TRBV12-3/TRBV12-4
CDR3: CASSPPGSPLHF
DNA: TGTGCCAGCAGCCCCCCGGGGTCACCCCTCCACTTT

size: NA
J: TRBJ2-5
D: NA
V: TRBV2
CDR3: CASSEGVETQYF
DNA: TGTGCCAGCAGTGAGGGCGTAGAGACCCAGTACTTC

size: NA
J: TRBJ1-2
D: NA
V: TRBV6-5
CDR3: CASSNRDSNYGYTF
DNA: TGTGCCAGCAGTAACCGGGACTCAAACTATGGCTACACCTTC

size: NA
J: TRBJ1-5
D: TRBD1
V: TRBV4-1
CDR3: CASSQEGTGGGQPQHF
DNA: TGCGCCAGCAGCCAAGAAGGGACAGGGGGCGGTCAGCCCCAGCATTTT

size: few
J: TRBJ1-3
D: NA
V: TRBV18
CDR3: CASSPGRRRSGNTIYF
DNA: TGTGCCAGCTCACCAGGCAGGCGACGCTCTGGAAACACCATATATTTT

size: NA
J: TRBJ2-7
D: NA
V: TRBV2
CDR3: CASGSGVGPREQYF
DNA: TGTGCCAGCGGGTCCGGCGTGGGTCCGCGGGAGCAGTACTTC

size: few
J: TRBJ1-3
D: TRBD1
V: TRBV7-6
CDR3: CASSPRDRVGNTIYF
DNA: TGTGCCAGCAGCCCCCGGGACAGGGTTGGAAACACCATATATTTT

size: few
J: TRBJ1-1
D: TRBD1
V: TRBV7-2
CDR3: CASSLWAGGDTEAFF
DNA: TGTGCCAGCAGCTTATGGGCAGGGGGAGACACTGAAGCTTTCTTT

size: NA
J: TRBJ1-1
D: NA
V: TRBV11-2
CDR3: CASSLGTAEEAFF
DNA: TGTGCCAGCAGCTTAGGTACAGCCGAGGAAGCTTTCTTT

size: few
J: TRBJ2-7
D: TRBD1
V: TRBV7-9
CDR3: CASSLGVGGHEQYF
DNA: TGTGCCAGCAGCTTAGGGGTAGGGGGCCACGAGCAGTACTTC

size: NA
J: TRBJ2-2
D: NA
V: TRBV5-4
CDR3: CASSLGRGKSTGELFF
DNA: TGTGCCAGCAGCTTGGGGAGGGGAAAGAGCACCGGGGAGCTGTTTTTT

size: NA
J: TRBJ2-5
D: NA
V: TRBV3-1/TRBV3-2
CDR3: CASSQPSGIETQYF
DNA: TGTGCCAGCAGCCAACCTTCAGGGATAGAGACCCAGTACTTC

size: NA
J: TRBJ1-5
D: NA
V: TRBV12-3/TRBV12-4
CDR3: CASSFREEQPQHF
DNA: TGTGCCAGCAGTTTTAGAGAGGAACAGCCCCAGCATTTT

size: NA
J: TRBJ2-1
D: TRBD1
V: TRBV6-5
CDR3: CASIPDRVSYNEQFF
DNA: TGTGCCAGCATACCGGACAGGGTCTCCTACAATGAGCAGTTCTTC

size: NA
J: TRBJ1-1
D: TRBD1
V: TRBV7-8
CDR3: CASSSGQGANTEAFF
DNA: TGTGCCAGCAGCTCCGGACAGGGGGCGAACACTGAAGCTTTCTTT

size: NA
J: TRBJ1-2
D: NA
V: TRBV3-1/TRBV3-2
CDR3: CASSRRRGGDYGYTF
DNA: TGTGCCAGCAGCCGCCGTAGGGGGGGGGACTATGGCTACACCTTC

size: NA
J: TRBJ2-1
D: NA
V: TRBV11-3
CDR3: CASSLGGGNEQFF
DNA: TGTGCCAGCAGCTTGGGAGGGGGAAATGAGCAGTTCTTC

size: NA
J: TRBJ1-5
D: NA
V: TRBV30
CDR3: CAWSGGSTQPQHF
DNA: TGTGCCTGGAGTGGAGGCAGTACTCAGCCCCAGCATTTT

size: NA
J: TRBJ2-7
D: NA
V: TRBV7-9
CDR3: CASSFRGRPSYEQYF
DNA: TGTGCCAGCAGCTTTAGGGGCCGTCCTTCCTACGAGCAGTACTTC

size: NA
J: TRBJ2-1
D: TRBD2
V: TRBV5-1
CDR3: CASRGLGYNEQFF
DNA: TGCGCCAGCCGTGGACTAGGATACAATGAGCAGTTCTTC

size: NA
J: TRBJ2-1
D: NA
V: TRBV28
CDR3: CASSLALANEQFF
DNA: TGTGCCAGCAGTTTGGCCCTAGCGAATGAGCAGTTCTTC

size: NA
J: TRBJ1-2
D: TRBD1
V: TRBV29-1
CDR3: CSGETGANGYTF
DNA: TGCAGCGGAGAGACAGGGGCCAATGGCTACACCTTC